The following is a T cell receptor beta chain sequence with its context. Original analysis: Amplification from reference gene primers served as the basis for estimated nucleated cell counts. Using immunoSEQ multiplex PCR, the repertoire was profiled, and TCRdb retains in-frame clones only, with some absent. The V and J calls and clone size were taken over from that table, and D and trimming were inferred from the DNA. The sample records some 180,000 clones, 90% being singletons. This record comes from a study of blood T cell repertoires in COVID-19. About the research overall: Acute and convalescent COVID-19 specimens originated in the United States, Italy and Spain. PBMCs, B-cell-depleted T cells, or T cells were the source of the cDNA or gDNA that made up the material.

Germline CDR1 reads LNHDA; CDR2 reads SQIVND (reference sequence). V was clipped by 6 bases and J by 6 bases; unmatched bases: 5. This CDR3 is built from 14 residues. J is TRBJ1-4 and V is TRBV19; the match to TRBD1 covers 9 bases. This receptor was identified in a man in his forties or fifties with acute or convalescent COVID-19. The sample was peripheral blood. As DNA, the CDR3 is TGTGCCAGTAGAGAGGACAGGGGACATGAAAAACTGTTTTTT. Its translation is CASREDRGHEKLFF.